What follows describes a single T cell receptor beta chain. The data were produced by immunoSEQ multiplex PCR, yet TCRdb's version contains in-frame clones alone and is incomplete. The repertoire includes some 390,000 clones, around nine tenths of them detected once, and 2.5% to 3.5% sits in the top ten. The entry originates in a study of blood T cell repertoires in COVID-19. CDR1 SGHRS and CDR2 YFSETQ come from the germline V gene. The CDR3 has 16 amino acids. V was pared by 0 bases and J by 6 bases, with 9 bases of the junction left unmatched. The chain is built from TRBV5-1 and TRBJ2-3, with 8 bases lining up with TRBD2. Sequencing input: peripheral blood. This sequence originates from a human donor in a cohort sampled during active COVID-19. The CDR3 region is CASSLALGTSKDTQYF. The CDR3 DNA follows: TGCGCCAGCAGCTTGGCCCTCGGGACTAGTAAGGATACGCAGTATTTT. Based on the CDR3 plus reference TRBV5-1 and TRBJ2-3, the full variable domain is KAGVTQTPRYLIKTRGQQVTLSCSPISGHRSVSWYQQTPGQGLQFLFEYFSETQRNKGNFPGRFSGRQFSNSRSEMNVSTLELGDSALYLCASSLALGTSKDTQYFGPGTRLTVL.